This TCR beta chain is from a study of beta chain features in type 1 diabetes. Findings and caveats of the study: It was not settled here whether HLA type affects TCRB rearrangement. People with Type 1 diabetes carried modestly yet significantly shorter TCRB CDR3s in all four CD4+ subsets.

Over 95% purity was reached by all sorted populations. CDR1 is SEHNR, CDR2 FQNEAQ, per germline (reference sequence). The CDR3 is made up of 13 amino acids. Trimming took 6 bases from V and 8 from J, leaving 16 bases between them. Reverse transcription of all isolated RNA meant that expressed TCRB transcripts were sequenced. Repertoires were generated with immunoSEQ multiplex PCR, while TCRdb's copy carries only in-frame clones and drops some. This table holds roughly 350,000 clones, 8.5% to 10% found once. This clone was observed a handful of times. Its antigen is still unknown. Sequencing input: central memory CD4+ T cells from blood. The source is a man aged 25-40 years with type 1 diabetes. V gene TRBV7-9 combines with J gene TRBJ1-2; D not certain. CDR3 nucleotide sequence: TGTGCCAGCAGGGATACCGGGAGCGGCGGCTACACCTTC. This sequence encodes CASRDTGSGGYTF.